Below, 8 T cell receptor beta chains from the same sample are listed, as sequenced in a study of blood T cell repertoires in COVID-19. TCRdb's table, derived via immunoSEQ multiplex PCR, lists solely in-frame clones and lacks some. Among 200,000 to 300,000 clones listed, about 82% were seen once. Source material: peripheral blood. The receptors derive from a woman aged 55-70 years with active or convalescent COVID-19.

The genes are TRBV2 and TRBJ2-1; D might be TRBD2 (5 bases). V lost 3 bases, J lost 9 bases, and 9 bases lay in between. The CDR3 has 12 residues. In germline, CDR1 is SNHLY, CDR2 FYNNEI. CDR3 in DNA: TGTGCCAGCAGTGATAGGCGGGTTGAGCAGTTCTTC. Amino acids: CASSDRRVEQFF.

With regard to this clone: The identical CDR3 is also encoded by other nucleotide sequences in the sample. The rearrangement uses TRBV28 and TRBJ1-1, with D possibly TRBD1 on 6 matching bases. The ends were cut back, 3 bases at V and 2 bases at J, with 10 bases in the middle. The CDR3 has 14 residues. Germline CDR1 and CDR2: MDHEN and SYDVKM. The CDR3 DNA is TGTGCCAGCAGTTTGGACAGCCTTAACACTGAAGCTTTCTTT. It is translated as CASSLDSLNTEAFF.

The chain uses TRBV7-9 and TRBJ2-5, with D unclear. The germline V gene has CDR1 SEHNR and CDR2 FQNEAQ (reference sequence). The CDR3 is 14 amino acids. V was clipped by 2 bases and J by 5 bases, with 12 bases between them. CDR3 loop: CASSLSSRLETQYF. DNA of the CDR3: TGTGCCAGCAGCTTATCATCCAGGTTGGAGACCCAGTACTTC.

The DNA of the CDR3 is TGTGCCAGCAGCTTGGGGACAGGGAAGGGCAATCAGCCCCAGCATTTT. Protein: CASSLGTGKGNQPQHF. The rearrangement uses TRBV5-6 and TRBJ1-5; 8 positions match TRBD1. V lost 0 bases and J lost 2; bases outside the gene matches: 4. This CDR3 contains 16 residues. Germline V gene sequence: CDR1 SGHDT, CDR2 YYEEEE.

This clone was seen a single time. V is TRBV7-9 and J is TRBJ2-2; D is possibly TRBD2 (6 bases). Trimming cost V 7 bases and J 7 bases, with 19 bases left between them. CDR3 length: 15 amino acids. The germline gives CDR1 SEHNR, CDR2 FQNEAQ (reference sequence). This CDR3 reads CASTPDAGSVGELFF. CDR3 sequence (DNA): TGTGCCAGCACTCCCGACGCGGGGAGTGTCGGGGAGCTGTTTTTT.

The chain joins TRBV11-2 to TRBJ2-2; D uncertain. V dropped 2 bases and J dropped 5 bases, with 9 bases sitting between them. The germline V gene encodes CDR1 SGHAT and CDR2 FQNNGV. The length of the CDR3 is 14 residues. Here the CDR3 DNA reads TGTGCCAGCAGCTTAAACCCCCGGACCGGGGAGCTGTTTTTT. Its translation is CASSLNPRTGELFF.

The V and J genes are TRBV12-3 or TRBV12-4 and TRBJ2-3, with D unclear. Trimming removed 3 bases from V and 3 bases from J, with 7 bases in between. This CDR3 is built from 13 residues. This chain's CDR3 is CASSLRPTDTQYF. The CDR3 nucleotides are TGTGCCAGCAGTTTGCGTCCGACAGATACGCAGTATTTT.

In this sample, this clone turned up a few times. This rearrangement joins TRBV3-1 (or the pseudogene TRBV3-2) to TRBJ2-7; 13 nucleotides line up with TRBD2. J gave up 9 bases and V 1 base, and 12 bases lay outside the gene matches. The CDR3 contains 17 residues. Per the germline V gene, CDR1 is LGHDT and CDR2 is YNNKEL (reference sequence). The CDR3 region has the DNA TGTGCCAGCAGCCAAGGCCCGCCCGGGACTAGCGGGAAGGGGCAGTACTTC. Protein product: CASSQGPPGTSGKGQYF.